The clone carrying this T cell receptor beta chain has more than one count but fewer than ten. Its target is not known. The PCR employed 60 Vbeta primers together with 13 Jbeta primers. Measured with immunoSEQ multiplex PCR; TCRdb has only the in-frame clones, and not every one. The sample lists 150,000 to 180,000 clones, around 79% occurring once. These data come from a study of cytomegalovirus exposure and HLA in healthy donors. Overall study context: There were 85 million or so unique TCRs (from HLA-typed donors) in an early data release. Study results and limitations: Across HLA loci, a later analysis found differing TCR association rates, with DRB1 most and HLA-C fewest.

V was clipped by 0 bases and J by 0 bases, with 10 bases between them. Per the germline V gene, CDR1 is SGHNT and CDR2 is YYREEE (reference sequence). This CDR3 has 16 residues. The sample taken for sequencing was PBMCs. V usage is TRBV5-4 and J usage is TRBJ2-1; tentative D call: TRBD2 (5 bases). The origin of this receptor is a man aged 18-30 years in good health and CMV-seronegative. The CDR3 nucleotides are TGTGCCAGCAGCTTGGGGTTCCGGGACTCCTACAATGAGCAGTTCTTC. Translated: CASSLGFRDSYNEQFF.